This T cell receptor (beta chain) was captured in a study of identical twins. As for this clonotype: Its antigen is unidentified. Because the CDR3 is missing its conserved closing phenylalanine or tryptophan, this is likely a read error. Because the CDR3's place on the DNA is in doubt, the DNA is left out and the CDR3 is given as listed by TCRdb.

CDR1 and CDR2 (germline): KGHDR, SFDVKD. Including both end residues, the CDR3 is 11 amino acids long. General study results and limits: Low generation probability was overrepresented in out-of-frame alpha sequences shared by twins. The study reached conclusions through statistical analysis that was cross-sectional, not following the same donors.

It was template switching that added a universal primer site, and there were unique molecular identifiers on the cDNA. TCRdb re-derived calls from the 5' RACE reads in MiXCR, one entry per CDR3 protein. This table has hundreds of thousands of distinct CDR3 sequences, around 9.6% appearing once. This TCR came from a young woman in good health. The chain carries TRBV24-1 and TRBJ1-4; the tabulated D call, TRBD1, remains unverified against the DNA. Sequencing was done on a sample of memory (CD45RO+) T cells sorted from blood. This CDR3 is CATSSPGQPKV.